This T cell receptor (beta chain) was retrieved from a study of OX40 agonist ivuxolimab in advanced cancers. The study in broad terms: Ivuxolimab, which targeted the costimulatory receptor OX40 (CD134), was an agonistic, fully human IgG2 monoclonal antibody. Intravenous ivuxolimab was administered to patients every 2 weeks at six dose levels: 0.01, 0.1, 0.3, 1.5, 3 and 10 mg/kg. Of the roughly 51 patients in dose escalation, 19 had hepatocellular carcinoma, about 15 had melanoma, 9 had renal cell carcinoma and 9 had head and neck cancer. In the dose-escalation cohort, around four fifths of patients were male, and the mean age was around 60 years with a range of about 20 to 80. Patients were allowed to have had prior anti-PD-1, anti-PD-L1 or anti-CTLA-4 therapy, and around 41% of the dose-escalation patients had previously received checkpoint inhibitors. Partial responses occurred in three dose-escalation patients: two with cutaneous melanoma and one with hepatocellular carcinoma. The purpose of peripheral TCRbeta sequencing was to test whether ivuxolimab changed TCR sequence diversity and led to clonal T-cell expansion. The paper reports the monotherapy dose-escalation portion (N of about 50 patients) of the phase I ivuxolimab trial. Findings and caveats that apply to the study as a whole: After ivuxolimab, CD8+ T cells had more expanded clones than CD4+ T cells on average. The antigen specificity of the peripheral T cells that underwent clonal expansion was not determined. At doses from 0.1 to 3.0 mg/kg, clonal expansion was seen in both CD4+ and CD8+ blood T cells between baseline and week 6. Partial responders in the 0.1-3.0 mg/kg groups had among the lowest normalized peripheral clonal expansion, especially among CD8+ T cells. Low levels of normalized T-cell clonal expansion were also seen in some patients who did not respond.

The trial excluded patients who had a history of autoimmune disease or were on systemic immunosuppression. In every dose cohort, peripheral blood was drawn for TCR sequencing at baseline, cycle 4 day 1, and cycle 7 day 1. The samples were drawn from a first-in-human, open-label, multicenter phase I dose-escalation trial of ivuxolimab. The trial enrolled adults with locally advanced or metastatic head and neck squamous cell, hepatocellular, melanoma or renal cell carcinoma. CD4+ and CD8+ T cells were sorted separately from peripheral blood before TCR sequencing. Measured from the cysteine to the phenylalanine, the CDR3 is 15 residues long. Only the CDR3 DNA is retained, 45 bases long and in frame from the first base. Compared with germline, V lacks 0 bases and J lacks 5 bases; bases without a gene match: 3. CDR1 and CDR2 were assigned from the germline V gene (reference sequence) as GTSNPN and SVGIG.

Of note for this clone: The clone's antigen remains unknown. The input lacks base qualities; no much larger clone sits a single base away.

Genomic DNA was isolated from the sorted cells so that the TCRbeta CDR3 region could be sequenced. TCRbeta CDR3 regions were sequenced using the immunoSEQ Assay. The clones in this table, taken by TCRdb from immuneACCESS, are in-frame only. Not every clone is retained; where verified, under half of the shortfall comes from an unresolved V gene, and the cause of the rest is unknown. The sample includes approximately 100,000 clones, with roughly 90% observed a single time. In total, the top ten clones hold roughly 0.77% of the sample. This specimen consisted of CD4+ or CD8+ T cells sorted from blood, obtained in a trial of the OX40 agonist ivuxolimab. Recombination connected TRBV30 to TRBJ2-1; TRBD2 aligns with 11 central bases. The TCR sequence derives from an adult with an advanced solid tumor such as melanoma, head and neck, liver or kidney cancer. The CDR3 has the sequence CAWSVRLAGHNEQFF. The nucleotides are TGTGCCTGGAGTGTGCGACTAGCGGGGCACAATGAGCAGTTCTTC.